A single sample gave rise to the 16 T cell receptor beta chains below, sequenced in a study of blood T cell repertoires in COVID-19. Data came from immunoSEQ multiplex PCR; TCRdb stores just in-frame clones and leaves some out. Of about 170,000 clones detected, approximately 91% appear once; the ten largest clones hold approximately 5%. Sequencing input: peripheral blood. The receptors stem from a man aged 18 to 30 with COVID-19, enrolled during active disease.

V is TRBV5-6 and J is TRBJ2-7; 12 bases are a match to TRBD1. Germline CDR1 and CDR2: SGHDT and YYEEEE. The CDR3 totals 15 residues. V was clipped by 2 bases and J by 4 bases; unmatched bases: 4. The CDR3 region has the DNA TGTGCCAGCAGCTTCCCGGGACAGGGGGCTTACGAGCAGTACTTC. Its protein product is CASSFPGQGAYEQYF.

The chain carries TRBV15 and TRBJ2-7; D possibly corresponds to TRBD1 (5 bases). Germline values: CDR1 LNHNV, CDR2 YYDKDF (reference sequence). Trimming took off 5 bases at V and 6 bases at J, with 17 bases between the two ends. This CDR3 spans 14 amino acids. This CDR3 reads CATSAGNGVIEQYF. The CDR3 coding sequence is TGTGCCACCAGCGCAGGGAACGGAGTTATCGAGCAGTACTTC.

The CDR3 is CASSSDRVTDTQYF. The CDR3 DNA reads TGTGCCAGCAGTTCCGACAGGGTCACAGATACGCAGTATTTT. The J gene is TRBJ2-3, the V gene TRBV25-1; 7 bases line up with TRBD1. Trimming removed 5 bases from V and 2 bases from J; junction bases left unmatched: 4. From germline, CDR1 is MGHDK and CDR2 SYGVNS. This CDR3 comprises 14 residues.

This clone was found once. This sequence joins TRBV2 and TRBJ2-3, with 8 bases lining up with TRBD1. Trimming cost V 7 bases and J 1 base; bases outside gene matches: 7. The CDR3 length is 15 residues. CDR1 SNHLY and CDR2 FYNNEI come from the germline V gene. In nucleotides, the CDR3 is TGTGCCAGCACGGTAGCGACAGGGGGCACAGATACGCAGTATTTT. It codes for CASTVATGGTDTQYF. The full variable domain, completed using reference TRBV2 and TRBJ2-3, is EPEVTQTPSHQVTQMGQEVILRCVPISNHLYFYWYRQILGQKVEFLVSFYNNEISEKSEIFDDQFSVERPDGSNFTLKIRSTKLEDSAMYFCASTVATGGTDTQYFGPGTRLTVL.

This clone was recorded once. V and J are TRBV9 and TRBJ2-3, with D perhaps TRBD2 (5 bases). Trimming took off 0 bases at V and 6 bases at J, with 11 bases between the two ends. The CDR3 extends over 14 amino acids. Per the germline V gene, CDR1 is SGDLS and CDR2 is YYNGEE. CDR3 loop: CASSVDGVADTQYF. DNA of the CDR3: TGTGCCAGCAGCGTAGATGGAGTAGCGGATACGCAGTATTTT.

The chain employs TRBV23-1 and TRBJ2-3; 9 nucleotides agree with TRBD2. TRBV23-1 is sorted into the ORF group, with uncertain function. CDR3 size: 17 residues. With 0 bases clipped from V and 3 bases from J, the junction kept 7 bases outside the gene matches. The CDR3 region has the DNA TGCGCCAGCAGTCAATCGTGGGCGGGAGGGTTTACAGATACGCAGTATTTT. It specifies CASSQSWAGGFTDTQYF.

The CDR3 sequence: CASSIGTGASGELFF. The CDR3 DNA reads TGTGCCAGTAGTATAGGGACAGGGGCGAGCGGGGAGCTGTTTTTT. The chain carries TRBV19 and TRBJ2-2; 9 bases map to TRBD1. Germline CDR1 and CDR2: LNHDA and SQIVND (reference sequence). CDR3 length equals 15 residues. V trimming: 1 base; J trimming: 7 bases; junction bases outside the gene matches: 4.

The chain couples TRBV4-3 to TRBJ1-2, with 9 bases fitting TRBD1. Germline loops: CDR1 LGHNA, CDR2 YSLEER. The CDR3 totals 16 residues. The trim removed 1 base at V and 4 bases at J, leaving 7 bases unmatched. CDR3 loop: CASSQGGTGGIYGYTF. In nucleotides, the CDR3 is TGCGCCAGCAGCCAAGGCGGAACAGGGGGCATCTATGGCTACACCTTC.

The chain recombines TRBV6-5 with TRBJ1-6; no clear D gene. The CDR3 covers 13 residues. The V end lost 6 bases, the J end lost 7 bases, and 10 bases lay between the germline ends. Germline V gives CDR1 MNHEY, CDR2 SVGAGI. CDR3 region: CASSRTENSPLHF. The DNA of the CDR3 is TGTGCCAGCAGCCGTACGGAGAATTCACCCCTCCACTTT.

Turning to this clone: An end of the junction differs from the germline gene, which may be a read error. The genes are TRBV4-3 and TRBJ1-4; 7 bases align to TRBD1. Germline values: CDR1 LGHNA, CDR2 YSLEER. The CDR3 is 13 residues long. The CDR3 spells CASSHRQGEKLLF. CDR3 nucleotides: TGCGCCAGCAGCCACAGACAGGGTGAAAAACTGCTTTTT.

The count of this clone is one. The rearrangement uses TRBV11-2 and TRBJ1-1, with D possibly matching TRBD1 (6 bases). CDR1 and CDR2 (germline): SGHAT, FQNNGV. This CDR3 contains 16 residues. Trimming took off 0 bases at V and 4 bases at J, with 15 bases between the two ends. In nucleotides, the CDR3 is TGTGCCAGCAGCTTAGATAGGGCGGCCAGGGGCACTGAAGCTTTCTTT. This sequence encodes CASSLDRAARGTEAFF. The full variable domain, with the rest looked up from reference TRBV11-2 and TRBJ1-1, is EAGVAQSPRYKIIEKRQSVAFWCNPISGHATLYWYQQILGQGPKLLIQFQNNGVVDDSQLPKDRFSAERLKGVDSTLKIQPAKLEDSAVYLCASSLDRAARGTEAFFGQGTRLTVV.

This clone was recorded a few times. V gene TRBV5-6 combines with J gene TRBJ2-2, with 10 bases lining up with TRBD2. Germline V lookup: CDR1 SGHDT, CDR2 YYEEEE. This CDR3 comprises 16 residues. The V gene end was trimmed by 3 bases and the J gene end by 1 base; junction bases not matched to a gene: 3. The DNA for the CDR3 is TGTGCCAGCAGCTCATGGACTAGCGGGAACACCGGGGAGCTGTTTTTT. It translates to CASSSWTSGNTGELFF.

CDR3 DNA sequence: TGCGCCAGCAGCCAAGATTGGCAGGGGACAGGGTACACAGATACGCAGTATTTT. Translation: CASSQDWQGTGYTDTQYF. The V and J genes are TRBV4-3 and TRBJ2-3, with 9 positions matching TRBD1. CDR1 and CDR2 from the germline V gene are LGHNA and YSLEER. The V and J ends lost 0 bases and 2 bases, in that order; junction bases with no gene match: 9. This CDR3 is built from 18 residues.

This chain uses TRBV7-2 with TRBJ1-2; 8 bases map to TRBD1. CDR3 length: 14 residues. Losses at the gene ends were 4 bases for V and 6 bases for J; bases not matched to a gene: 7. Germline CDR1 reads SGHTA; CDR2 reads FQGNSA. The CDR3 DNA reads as TGTGCCAGCAGCTGGGGGACAGGCCGAGATGGCTACACCTTC. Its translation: CASSWGTGRDGYTF.

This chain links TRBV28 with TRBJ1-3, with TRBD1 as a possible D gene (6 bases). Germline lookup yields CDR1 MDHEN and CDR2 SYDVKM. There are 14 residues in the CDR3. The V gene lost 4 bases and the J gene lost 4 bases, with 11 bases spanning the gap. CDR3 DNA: TGTGCCAGCAGTTCAACAGGGCAAGGAAACACCATATATTTT. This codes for CASSSTGQGNTIYF.

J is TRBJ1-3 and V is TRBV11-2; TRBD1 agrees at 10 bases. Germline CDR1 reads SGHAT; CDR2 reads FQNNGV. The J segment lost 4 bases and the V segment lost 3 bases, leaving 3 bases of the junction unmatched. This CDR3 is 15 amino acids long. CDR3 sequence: CASSFGTGVGNTIYF. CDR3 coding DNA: TGTGCCAGCAGCTTCGGGACAGGGGTCGGAAACACCATATATTTT.